Presented here are 24 T cell receptor beta chains from one specimen sequenced in a study of blood T cells in healthy people across ages. Together with a sample-barcoded 5' primer, a J-beta primer mix was included in a second PCR lasting about 7 to 11 cycles. TCRdb analysed the 5' RACE reads with MiXCR anew, one entry per CDR3 protein. This table holds 800,000 to 900,000 distinct CDR3 sequences, 55% to 65% found once. Sequencing used blood. The receptors derive from a man aged 30 to 39 in good health.

The sample holds a few counts of this clonotype. V is TRBV6-2 or TRBV6-3 and J is TRBJ2-4; possibly TRBD2 for D (5 bases). V lost 5 bases and J 2 bases, leaving 22 bases between the germline ends. The CDR3 covers 18 residues. CDR1 and CDR2 (germline): MNHEY, SVGEGT. In DNA, the CDR3 is TGTGCCAGCAGTCCCCTTCGGGAATCAGACCAGTCCAAAAACATTCAGTACTTC. It is translated as CASSPLRESDQSKNIQYF.

The J gene is TRBJ2-2, the V gene TRBV15; D might be TRBD2 (6 bases). The germline V and J ends were trimmed by 0 bases and 6 bases, with 11 bases remaining between them. The CDR3 covers 15 residues. Germline CDR1 is LNHNV and CDR2 is YYDKDF (reference sequence). The CDR3 nucleotides are TGTGCCACCAGCAGAGATTTGGGAGGTCCCGGGGAGCTGTTTTTT. This sequence encodes CATSRDLGGPGELFF.

This CDR3 reads CASSPQGPPDTQYF. As DNA, the CDR3 is TGTGCCAGCAGCCCACAGGGCCCTCCAGATACGCAGTATTTT. The rearrangement joins TRBV7-3 to TRBJ2-3; D may be TRBD1 (6 bases). The CDR3 is made up of 14 amino acids. Germline V lookup: CDR1 SGHTA, CDR2 FQGTGA. Trimming took off 5 bases at V and 4 bases at J, with 13 bases between the two ends.

This clonotype was seen ten or more times. The chain carries TRBV12-3 or TRBV12-4 and TRBJ2-4; D is perhaps TRBD1 (6 bases). The CDR3 totals 13 residues. V was clipped by 8 bases and J by 6 bases, with 14 bases between them. The chain's CDR3 is CASGGEDRNIQYF. DNA of the CDR3: TGTGCCAGCGGGGGTGAGGACAGAAACATTCAGTACTTC.

V is TRBV10-3 and J is TRBJ2-7; D call uncertain. This CDR3 spans 12 amino acids. CDR1 is ENHRY and CDR2 is SYGVKD in the germline V gene. The V end was cut by 6 bases, the J end by 2 bases, with 8 bases between. The CDR3 DNA sequence: TGTGCCATCAGCCAAAATACCTACGAGCAGTACTTC. Protein: CAISQNTYEQYF.

V usage is TRBV18 and J usage is TRBJ2-3; 9 bases align to TRBD1. Germline V gives CDR1 KGHSH, CDR2 LQKENI. V dropped 3 bases and J dropped 3; count of bases not matched to a gene: 10. This CDR3 is 17 amino acids long. The DNA for the CDR3 is TGTGCCAGCTCACCCGTGATGCGACAGGGGGGAACAGATACGCAGTATTTT. It codes for CASSPVMRQGGTDTQYF.

This chain uses TRBV4-2 with TRBJ2-4; D might be TRBD2 (5 bases). Gene TRBJ2-7 matches the end of the DNA better, so the J call may be wrong. The germline gives CDR1 LGHNA, CDR2 YNFKEQ. This CDR3 contains 14 residues. CDR3 nucleotides: TGTGCCAGCAAGGCCGAGGGCAGGTCCCACGAGCAGTACTTC. Amino acid sequence: CASKAEGRSHEQYF.

The rearrangement uses TRBV6-1 and TRBJ2-7; D is uncertain. The CDR3 runs to 13 residues. Germline V gene lookup returns CDR1 MNHNS and CDR2 SASEGT. Trimming removed 5 bases from V and 3 bases from J, with 11 bases in between. The CDR3 sequence is CASSNRQNYEQYF. In nucleotides, the CDR3 is TGTGCCAGCAGTAATCGACAAAACTACGAGCAGTACTTC.

The chain carries TRBV20-1 and TRBJ2-4; 11 bases are shared with TRBD1. The V gene's germline CDR1 is DFQATT and CDR2 SNEGSKA (reference sequence). The trim removed 7 bases at V and 13 bases at J, leaving 15 bases unmatched. The CDR3 loop spans 14 amino acids. CDR3 amino acids: CSGVPDRGLWEQYF. For the CDR3, the DNA is TGCAGTGGTGTACCGGACAGGGGGCTTTGGGAGCAGTACTTC.

The chain carries TRBV10-3 and TRBJ2-1; D is perhaps TRBD1 (6 bases). CDR3 length equals 13 residues. Germline V lookup: CDR1 ENHRY, CDR2 SYGVKD. V was pared by 7 bases and J by 6 bases, with 13 bases between. The CDR3: CAIMGALSNEQFF. The DNA for the CDR3 is TGTGCCATCATGGGGGCGTTAAGCAATGAGCAGTTCTTC.

As concerns this clonotype: A read error may produce the germline difference seen at one junction end. This sequence joins TRBV20-1 and TRBJ2-3, with 7 bases lining up with TRBD1. From germline, CDR1 is DFQATT and CDR2 SNEGSKA (reference sequence). The CDR3 covers 15 residues. In nucleotides, the CDR3 is TGCAGTGCTAGCCCACAGGGACAGCCCACAGATACGGAGTATTTT. It specifies CSASPQGQPTDTEYF.

This clonotype was counted at least ten times. The V gene is TRBV20-1, the J gene TRBJ2-5; TRBD2 matches at 10 bases. The CDR3 loop spans 16 amino acids. Germline CDR1 reads DFQATT; CDR2 reads SNEGSKA (reference sequence). J gave up 1 base and V 5 bases, and 10 bases lay outside the gene matches. The chain's CDR3 is CSAFPPLAGVQETQYF. CDR3 nucleotide sequence: TGCAGTGCTTTCCCCCCCCTAGCGGGGGTCCAAGAGACCCAGTACTTC.

This clonotype appeared once. The chain uses TRBV20-1 and TRBJ1-1; 7 positions agree with TRBD1. CDR3 length equals 12 residues. Germline CDR1 reads DFQATT; CDR2 reads SNEGSKA (reference sequence). Trimming at V came to 7 bases and at J to 1 base, leaving 3 bases not matched to a gene. CDR3 DNA: TGCAGTGTCAGGACAGGGAACACTGAAGCTTTCTTT. It specifies CSVRTGNTEAFF.

This clonotype was seen only a few times. The CDR3 loop is CASSPRLAANVLTF. Written as DNA, the CDR3 is TGTGCCAGCAGCCCCCGCTTGGCGGCCAACGTCCTGACTTTC. The chain is built from TRBV9 and TRBJ2-6; D not certain. V dropped 4 bases and J dropped 6 bases, with 11 bases sitting between them. This CDR3 is built from 14 residues. Germline CDR1 SGDLS, CDR2 YYNGEE.

The chain uses TRBV7-2 and TRBJ2-1; unclear D gene. CDR1 is SGHTA and CDR2 is FQGNSA in the germline V gene. The CDR3 runs 17 residues. The ends were cut back, 1 base at V and 6 bases at J, with 19 bases in the middle. Here the CDR3 DNA reads TGTGCCAGCAGCTTAGTCCGTTTTCAGACGCGTATCAATGAGCAGTTCTTC. Encoded protein: CASSLVRFQTRINEQFF.

The CDR3 nucleotides are TGTGCCAGCAGTGAATTAGCGGGGGGGCAATACAATGAGCAGTACTTC. Translated: CASSELAGGQYNEQYF. The V gene is TRBV27, the J gene TRBJ2-5; 11 bases are shared with TRBD2. The junction had 16 bases not matched to a gene; V was cut back by 5 bases and J by 11 bases. Germline CDR1 and CDR2: MNHEY and SMNVEV (reference sequence). CDR3 length equals 16 residues.

This clonotype was seen a few times. This chain uses TRBV13 with TRBJ1-1, with D possibly TRBD1 on 5 matching bases. Germline CDR1 PRHDT, CDR2 FYEKMQ (reference sequence). This CDR3 contains 15 residues. V was cut by 5 bases and J by 1 base, with 14 bases left in between. CDR3 loop: CASSPRPDRNTEAFF. CDR3 nucleotide sequence: TGTGCCAGCAGCCCCCGCCCCGACAGGAACACTGAAGCTTTCTTT.

V usage is TRBV4-3 and J usage is TRBJ2-5; D unresolved. V dropped 0 bases and J dropped 1 base, with 6 bases sitting between them. Looked up from germline, CDR1 is LGHNA and CDR2 is YSLEER. The CDR3 extends over 14 amino acids. CDR3 nucleotides: TGCGCCAGCAGCCAAGAATACTTCCAAGAGACCCAGTACTTC. Translation: CASSQEYFQETQYF.

The gene calls are TRBV6-5 and TRBJ2-6; D remains ambiguous. This CDR3 spans 15 amino acids. The germline V and J ends were trimmed by 6 bases and 0 bases, with 9 bases remaining between them. CDR1 and CDR2 (germline): MNHEY, SVGAGI. The CDR3 sequence: CASSSSLSGANVLTF. Here the CDR3 DNA reads TGTGCCAGCAGCTCCTCCCTCTCTGGGGCCAACGTCCTGACTTTC.

The J gene is TRBJ2-5, the V gene TRBV10-3; unclear D gene. The J call may be wrong; the DNA end is better matched by TRBJ2-7. The V gene's germline CDR1 is ENHRY and CDR2 SYGVKD. CDR3 length: 16 residues. CDR3 region: CAISGSTPQPPYEQYF. The CDR3 DNA sequence: TGTGCCATCAGTGGGTCGACACCCCAGCCGCCCTACGAGCAGTACTTC.

This clonotype was seen a handful of times. The chain is built from TRBV7-2 and TRBJ2-3; no reliable D call. V lost 2 bases, J lost 6 bases, and 9 bases lay in between. The CDR3 length is 13 residues. CDR1 and CDR2 (germline): SGHTA, FQGNSA. The CDR3 region is CASSLSRSDTQYF. CDR3 nucleotide sequence: TGTGCCAGCAGCTTAAGCCGTAGCGATACGCAGTATTTT.

The CDR3 spells CASSQDGGSSYEQYF. The CDR3 DNA reads as TGCGCCAGCAGCCAAGATGGAGGTAGCTCCTACGAGCAGTACTTC. V and J are TRBV4-3 and TRBJ2-7; D is possibly TRBD2 (5 bases). Trimming stripped 0 bases from V and 0 bases from J, with 9 bases between. Germline assignment: CDR1 LGHNA and CDR2 YSLEER. The CDR3 runs 15 residues.

This clonotype was picked up many times. This rearrangement joins TRBV7-7 to TRBJ2-1; 7 bases are shared with TRBD1. The CDR3 is 14 amino acids. Trimming at V came to 1 base and at J to 9 bases, leaving 6 bases not matched to a gene. CDR1 and CDR2 (germline): SSHAT, FNYEAQ (reference sequence). The CDR3, as DNA: TGTGCCAGCAGCTTAGAGACCAGGGGGACTGAGCAGTTCTTC. Amino acid sequence: CASSLETRGTEQFF.

CDR3: CASSPGGAPYGYTF. For the CDR3, the DNA is TGTGCCAGCAGCCCCGGGGGAGCGCCGTATGGCTACACCTTC. The V and J genes are TRBV9 and TRBJ1-2; D is possibly TRBD1 (5 bases). Germline-derived CDR1 and CDR2 are SGDLS and YYNGEE. The CDR3 contains 14 residues. V dropped 4 bases and J dropped 5 bases, with 15 bases sitting between them.